These T cell receptor beta chains were read from a single sample in a study of shared clonotypes between healthy human individuals. Clones were read by immunoSEQ multiplex PCR, and TCRdb kept only the in-frame ones, dropping some. The sample lists over 1.5 million clones, roughly 98% occurring once. Input material: naive CD4+ T cells sorted from blood. Receptors were obtained from a man aged 30 to 45 in good health. CDR3s include the opening cysteine and the closing phenylalanine or tryptophan. The D gene is left open where the match is weak. Not all rows give a size; the values are once, few, many and, for expanded clones, a class.

CDR3 length | clone size | J gene | V gene | D gene | CDR3 DNA | CDR3 protein
15 | NA | TRBJ2-2 | TRBV11-2 | NA | TGTGCCAGCAGCTTATCTGACTCTAACACCGGGGAGCTGTTTTTT | CASSLSDSNTGELFF
14 | NA | TRBJ2-5 | TRBV9 | NA | TGTGCCAGCAGCGTAGGACGGCGGGAAGAGACCCAGTACTTC | CASSVGRREETQYF
12 | NA | TRBJ1-2 | TRBV6-6 | NA | TGTGCCAGCACTATACAGGGCTATGGCTACACCTTC | CASTIQGYGYTF
13 | NA | TRBJ1-1 | TRBV29-1 | NA | TGCAGCGTCGGGATAACGGAGGGCACTGAAGCTTTCTTT | CSVGITEGTEAFF
16 | NA | TRBJ1-5 | TRBV19 | NA | TGTGCCAGTAGTATTAGGGCAGGGTCGGGCAATCAGCCCCAGCATTTT | CASSIRAGSGNQPQHF
14 | NA | TRBJ2-2 | TRBV27 | NA | TGTGCCAGCAGTCAGCGGGTACTCTCCGGGGAGCTGTTTTTT | CASSQRVLSGELFF
18 | NA | TRBJ2-3 | TRBV10-3 | TRBD2 | TGTGCCATCAGTGACAGCTCCGGGACTAGCGGGACCACGGATACGCAGTATTTT | CAISDSSGTSGTTDTQYF
13 | NA | TRBJ2-7 | TRBV7-2 | NA | TGTGCCAGCAGCTTGGGACGAGCTTACGAGCAGTACTTC | CASSLGRAYEQYF
13 | NA | TRBJ2-5 | TRBV7-8 | TRBD1 | TGTGCCAGCAGCGCAGACAGGGGTGGGCACCAGTACTTC | CASSADRGGHQYF
16 | NA | TRBJ2-7 | TRBV28 | TRBD2 | TGTGCCAGCAGGACTAGCGGGAGGTCGGGGCGGTACGAGCAGTACTTC | CASRTSGRSGRYEQYF
11 | NA | TRBJ2-5 | TRBV7-2 | NA | TGTGCCAGCAGCTTCACAGAGACCCAGTACTTC | CASSFTETQYF
13 | NA | TRBJ1-1 | TRBV2 | NA | TGTGCCAGCAGCACAGGGAGGAGCACTGAAGCTTTCTTT | CASSTGRSTEAFF
13 | NA | TRBJ2-1 | TRBV7-3 | NA | TGTGCCAGCAGCCAGGGACGCGGTGCGAAGCAGTTCTTC | CASSQGRGAKQFF
13 | once | TRBJ1-2 | TRBV10-3 | NA | TGTGCCATCAGTGAGACTGGGGGTGGTGGCTACACCTTC | CAISETGGGGYTF
11 | NA | TRBJ2-5 | TRBV5-1 | NA | TGCGCCAGCAGCTTGGATCTGACCCAGTACTTC | CASSLDLTQYF
14 | NA | TRBJ1-1 | TRBV29-1 | TRBD1 | TGCAGCGTCCTCGACAGGGTCATGAACACTGAAGCTTTCTTT | CSVLDRVMNTEAFF
14 | NA | TRBJ2-2 | TRBV5-6 | NA | TGTGCCAGCACCTTGGGGTTCGGCACCGGGGAGCTGTTTTTT | CASTLGFGTGELFF
14 | NA | TRBJ2-3 | TRBV6-5 | NA | TGTGCCAGCACCCAAAGGGGGAGCACAGATACGCAGTATTTT | CASTQRGSTDTQYF
15 | NA | TRBJ2-2 | TRBV9 | TRBD2 | TGTGCCAGCAGCATATTAGCGGGATCGGCCGGGGAGCTGTTTTTT | CASSILAGSAGELFF
14 | NA | TRBJ2-7 | TRBV18 | TRBD1 | TGTGCCAGCTCACCGGACAGGGTCCCCTACGAGCAGTACTTC | CASSPDRVPYEQYF
16 | NA | TRBJ2-3 | TRBV29-1 | NA | TGCAGCGTTCAGGGGGAGGGCGAACACGGCACAGATACGCAGTATTTT | CSVQGEGEHGTDTQYF
13 | NA | TRBJ2-6 | TRBV10-3 | NA | TGTGCGTCACGGCCGGGTGGGGCCAACGTCCTGACTTTC | CASRPGGANVLTF
15 | NA | TRBJ2-1 | TRBV27 | NA | TGTGCCAGCTGGTCACTAGCAAGGTCCTACAATGAGCAGTTCTTC | CASWSLARSYNEQFF